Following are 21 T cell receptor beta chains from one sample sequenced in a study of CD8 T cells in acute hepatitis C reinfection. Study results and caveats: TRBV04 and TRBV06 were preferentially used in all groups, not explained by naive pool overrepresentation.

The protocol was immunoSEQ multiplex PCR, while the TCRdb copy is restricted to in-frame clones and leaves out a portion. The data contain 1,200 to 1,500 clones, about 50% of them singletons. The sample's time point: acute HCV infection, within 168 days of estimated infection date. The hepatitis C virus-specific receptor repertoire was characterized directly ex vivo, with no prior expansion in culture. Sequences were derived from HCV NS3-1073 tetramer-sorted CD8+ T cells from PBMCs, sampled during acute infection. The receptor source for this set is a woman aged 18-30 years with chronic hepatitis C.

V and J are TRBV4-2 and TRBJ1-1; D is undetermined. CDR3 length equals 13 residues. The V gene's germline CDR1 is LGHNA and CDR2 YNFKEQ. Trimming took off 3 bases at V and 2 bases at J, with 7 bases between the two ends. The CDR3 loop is CASSHDKNTEAFF. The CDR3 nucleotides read TGTGCCAGCAGCCATGACAAAAACACTGAAGCTTTCTTT.

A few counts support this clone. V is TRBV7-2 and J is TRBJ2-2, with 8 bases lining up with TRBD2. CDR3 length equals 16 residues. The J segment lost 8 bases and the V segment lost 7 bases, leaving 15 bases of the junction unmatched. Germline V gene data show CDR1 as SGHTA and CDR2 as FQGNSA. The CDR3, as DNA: TGTGCCAGCACCCTAGAGGCTAGCGGGTCTTGGGGGGAGCTGTTTTTT. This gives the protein CASTLEASGSWGELFF.

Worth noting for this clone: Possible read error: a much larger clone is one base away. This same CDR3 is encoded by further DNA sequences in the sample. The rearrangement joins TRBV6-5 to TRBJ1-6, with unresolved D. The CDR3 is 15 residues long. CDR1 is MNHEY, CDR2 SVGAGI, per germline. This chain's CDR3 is CASSYNSQANSPLHF. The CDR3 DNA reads TGTGCCAGCAGTTACAATTCGCAGGCTAATTCGCCCCTCCACTTT.

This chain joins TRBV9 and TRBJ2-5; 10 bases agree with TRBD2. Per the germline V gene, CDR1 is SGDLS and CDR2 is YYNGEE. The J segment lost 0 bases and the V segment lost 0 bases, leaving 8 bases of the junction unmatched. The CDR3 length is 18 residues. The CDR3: CASSVAPASGGYQETQYF. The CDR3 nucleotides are TGTGCCAGCAGCGTAGCTCCCGCTAGCGGGGGATACCAAGAGACCCAGTACTTC.

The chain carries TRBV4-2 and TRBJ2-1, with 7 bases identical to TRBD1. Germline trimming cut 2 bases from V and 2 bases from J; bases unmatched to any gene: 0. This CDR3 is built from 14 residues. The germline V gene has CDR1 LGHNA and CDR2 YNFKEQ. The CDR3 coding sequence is TGTGCCAGCAGCCAACAGGGGGCCTACAATGAGCAGTTCTTC. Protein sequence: CASSQQGAYNEQFF.

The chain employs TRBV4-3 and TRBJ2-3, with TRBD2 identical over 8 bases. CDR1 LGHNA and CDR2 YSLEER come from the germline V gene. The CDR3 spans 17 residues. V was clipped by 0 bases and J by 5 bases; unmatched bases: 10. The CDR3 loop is CASSQETAAGGGDTQYF. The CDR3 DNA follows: TGCGCCAGCAGCCAAGAGACGGCGGCGGGGGGAGGAGATACGCAGTATTTT.

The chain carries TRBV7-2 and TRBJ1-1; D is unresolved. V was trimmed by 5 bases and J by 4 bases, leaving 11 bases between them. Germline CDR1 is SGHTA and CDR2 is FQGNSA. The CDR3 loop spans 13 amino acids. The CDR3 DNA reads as TGTGCCAGCAGCCCCCTTCAGAGCACTGAAGCTTTCTTT. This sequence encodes CASSPLQSTEAFF.

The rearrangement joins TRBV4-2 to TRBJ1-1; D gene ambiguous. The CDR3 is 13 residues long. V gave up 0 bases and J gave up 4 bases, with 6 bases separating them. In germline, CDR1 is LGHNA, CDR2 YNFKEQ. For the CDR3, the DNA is TGTGCCAGCAGCCAAGATCTGGGCACTGAAGCTTTCTTT. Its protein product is CASSQDLGTEAFF.

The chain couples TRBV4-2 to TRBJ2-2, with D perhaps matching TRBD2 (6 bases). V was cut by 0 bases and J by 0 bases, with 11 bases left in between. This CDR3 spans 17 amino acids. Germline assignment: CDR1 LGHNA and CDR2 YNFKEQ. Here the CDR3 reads CASSQEMGGTNTGELFF. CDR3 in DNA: TGTGCCAGCAGCCAAGAGATGGGGGGAACGAACACCGGGGAGCTGTTTTTT.

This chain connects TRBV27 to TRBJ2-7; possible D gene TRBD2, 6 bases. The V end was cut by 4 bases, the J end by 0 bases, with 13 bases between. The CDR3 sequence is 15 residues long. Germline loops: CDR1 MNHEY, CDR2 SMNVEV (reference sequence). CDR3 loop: CASSYDSGYSYEQYF. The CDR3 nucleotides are TGTGCCAGCAGTTATGATAGCGGATACTCCTACGAGCAGTACTTC.

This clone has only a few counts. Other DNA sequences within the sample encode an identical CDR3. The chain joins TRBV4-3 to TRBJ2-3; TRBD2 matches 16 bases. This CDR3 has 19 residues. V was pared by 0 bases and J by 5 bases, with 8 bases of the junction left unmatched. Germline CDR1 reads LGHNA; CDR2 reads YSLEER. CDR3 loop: CASSQEPSGTSGGGDTQYF. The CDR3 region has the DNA TGCGCCAGCAGCCAAGAACCCTCCGGGACTAGCGGGGGGGGAGATACGCAGTATTTT.

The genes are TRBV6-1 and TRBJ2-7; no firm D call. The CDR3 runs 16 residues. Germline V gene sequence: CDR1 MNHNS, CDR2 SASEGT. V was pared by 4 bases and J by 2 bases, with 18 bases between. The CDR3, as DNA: TGTGCCAGCAGTGTCGCTGATGTAGGAGCTCCCTACGAGCAGTACTTC. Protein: CASSVADVGAPYEQYF.

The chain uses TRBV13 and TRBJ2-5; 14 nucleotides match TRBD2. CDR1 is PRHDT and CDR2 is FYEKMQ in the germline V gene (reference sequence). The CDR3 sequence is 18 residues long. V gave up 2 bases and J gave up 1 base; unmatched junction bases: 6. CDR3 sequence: CASSLPRTSGGFQETQYF. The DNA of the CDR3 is TGTGCCAGCAGCTTACCAAGGACTAGCGGGGGGTTCCAAGAGACCCAGTACTTC.

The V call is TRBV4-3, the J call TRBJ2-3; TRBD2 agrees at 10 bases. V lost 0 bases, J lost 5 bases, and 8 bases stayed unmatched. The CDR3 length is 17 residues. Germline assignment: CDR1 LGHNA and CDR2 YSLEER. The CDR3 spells CASSQEVASGGGDTQYF. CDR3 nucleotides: TGCGCCAGCAGCCAAGAGGTGGCTAGCGGGGGAGGAGATACGCAGTATTTT.

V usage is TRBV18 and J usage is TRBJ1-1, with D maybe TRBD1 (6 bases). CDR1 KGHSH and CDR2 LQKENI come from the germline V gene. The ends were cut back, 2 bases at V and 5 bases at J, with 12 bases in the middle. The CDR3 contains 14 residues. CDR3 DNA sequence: TGTGCCAGCTCACCATATGATCAGGGGACTGAAGCTTTCTTT. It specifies CASSPYDQGTEAFF.

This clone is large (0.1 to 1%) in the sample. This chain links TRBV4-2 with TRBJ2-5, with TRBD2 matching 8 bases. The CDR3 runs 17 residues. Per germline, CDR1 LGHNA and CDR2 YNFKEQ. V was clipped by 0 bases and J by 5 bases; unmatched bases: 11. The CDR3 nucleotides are TGTGCCAGCAGCCAAGAGATCGCCGCGGGGGGCGGGGAGACCCAGTACTTC. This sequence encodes CASSQEIAAGGGETQYF.

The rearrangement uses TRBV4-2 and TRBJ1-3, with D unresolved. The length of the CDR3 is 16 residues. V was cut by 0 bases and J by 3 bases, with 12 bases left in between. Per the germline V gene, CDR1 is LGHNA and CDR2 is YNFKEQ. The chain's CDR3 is CASSQEEGSGGNTIYF. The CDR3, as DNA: TGTGCCAGCAGCCAAGAGGAGGGCTCGGGTGGAAACACCATATATTTT.

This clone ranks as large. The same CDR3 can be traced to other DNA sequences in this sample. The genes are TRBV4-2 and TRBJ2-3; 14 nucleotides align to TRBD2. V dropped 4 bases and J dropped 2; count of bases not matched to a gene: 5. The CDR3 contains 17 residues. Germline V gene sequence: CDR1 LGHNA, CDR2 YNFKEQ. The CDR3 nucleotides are TGTGCCAGCAGCCCGCGGACTAGCGGGGGGTACACAGATACGCAGTATTTT. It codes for CASSPRTSGGYTDTQYF.

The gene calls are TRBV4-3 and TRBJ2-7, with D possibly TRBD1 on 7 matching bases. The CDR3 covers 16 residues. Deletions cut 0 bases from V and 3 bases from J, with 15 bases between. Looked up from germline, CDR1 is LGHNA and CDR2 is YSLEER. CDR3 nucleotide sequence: TGCGCCAGCAGCCAAGATGGGGCAGGGGGGATCTACGAGCAGTACTTC. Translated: CASSQDGAGGIYEQYF.

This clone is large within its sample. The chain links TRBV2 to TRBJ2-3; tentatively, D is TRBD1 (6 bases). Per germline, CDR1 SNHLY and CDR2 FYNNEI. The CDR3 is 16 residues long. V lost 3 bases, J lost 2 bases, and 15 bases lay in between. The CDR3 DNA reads TGTGCCAGCAGTGAGGGACAAGCGCCCCCCACAGATACGCAGTATTTT. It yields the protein CASSEGQAPPTDTQYF. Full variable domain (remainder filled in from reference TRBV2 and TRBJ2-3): EPEVTQTPSHQVTQMGQEVILRCVPISNHLYFYWYRQILGQKVEFLVSFYNNEISEKSEIFDDQFSVERPDGSNFTLKIRSTKLEDSAMYFCASSEGQAPPTDTQYFGPGTRLTVL.

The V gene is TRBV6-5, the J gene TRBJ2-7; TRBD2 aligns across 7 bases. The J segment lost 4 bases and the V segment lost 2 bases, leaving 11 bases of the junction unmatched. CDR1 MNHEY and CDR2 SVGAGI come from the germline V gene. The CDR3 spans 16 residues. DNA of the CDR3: TGTGCCAGCAGTTACCGGGGGAACGGGGGGAGTTACGAGCAGTACTTC. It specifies CASSYRGNGGSYEQYF.